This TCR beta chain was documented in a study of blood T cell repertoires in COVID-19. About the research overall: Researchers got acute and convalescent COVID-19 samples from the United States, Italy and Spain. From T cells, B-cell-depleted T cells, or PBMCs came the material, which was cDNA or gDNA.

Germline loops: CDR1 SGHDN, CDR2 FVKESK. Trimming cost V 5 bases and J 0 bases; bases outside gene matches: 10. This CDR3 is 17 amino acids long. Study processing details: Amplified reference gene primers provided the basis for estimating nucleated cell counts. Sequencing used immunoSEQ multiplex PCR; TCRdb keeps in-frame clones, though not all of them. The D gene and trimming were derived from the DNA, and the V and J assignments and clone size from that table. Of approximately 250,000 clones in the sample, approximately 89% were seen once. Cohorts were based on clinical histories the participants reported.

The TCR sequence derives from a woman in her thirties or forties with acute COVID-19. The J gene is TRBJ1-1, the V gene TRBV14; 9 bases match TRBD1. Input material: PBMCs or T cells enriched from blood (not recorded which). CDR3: CASSSTGTGLLNTEAFF. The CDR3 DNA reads TGTGCCAGCAGCTCGACCGGGACAGGGCTTTTGAACACTGAAGCTTTCTTT.